The T cell receptor beta chain described here comes from a study of blood T cell repertoires in COVID-19. At the level of the study: T cells, B-cell-depleted T cells, or PBMCs provided the cDNA or gDNA that served as material.

V lost 4 bases to trimming and J lost 3 bases, with 6 bases between them. Germline CDR1 reads SNHLY; CDR2 reads FYNNEI. There are 13 residues in the CDR3. Original handling: Reference gene primer amplification yielded estimated nucleated cell counts. TCRdb keeps only in-frame clones here, not all; method: immunoSEQ multiplex PCR. The D gene and trimming were derived from the DNA, and the V and J assignments and clone size from that table. Of 75,000 to 85,000 clones in the sample, 82% are singletons; the top ten hold approximately 7.3%. This TCR came from a human donor in a cohort sampled during active COVID-19. This sequence joins TRBV2 and TRBJ1-4; D is unresolved. The sample comprised peripheral blood. The CDR3 DNA follows: TGTGCCAGCAGTGGTAGTGCTAATGAAAAACTGTTTTTT. Translated, it gives CASSGSANEKLFF. Combining the CDR3 with reference TRBV2 and TRBJ1-4 gives the whole variable domain EPEVTQTPSHQVTQMGQEVILRCVPISNHLYFYWYRQILGQKVEFLVSFYNNEISEKSEIFDDQFSVERPDGSNFTLKIRSTKLEDSAMYFCASSGSANEKLFFGSGTQLSVL.